These 20 T cell receptor beta chains were all obtained from the same sample, sequenced in a study of identical twins. From the 5' RACE reads, TCRdb called clonotypes with MiXCR, one entry per CDR3 protein. There are more than 650,000 distinct CDR3 sequences in the sample; around 6% occur only once, and 1.5% to 2% lies in the top ten. The source material was naive T cells sorted from blood. The receptors here all came from a man in his late teens or twenties in good health.

CDR3 amino acids: CASTPYEMGGAGNTEAFF. The CDR3 DNA reads TGTGCCAGCACCCCCTACGAGATGGGCGGGGCTGGGAACACTGAAGCTTTCTTT. J is TRBJ1-1 and V is TRBV7-8; weak D call: TRBD1 (5 bases). The length of the CDR3 is 18 residues. Germline CDR1 reads SGHVS; CDR2 reads FQNEAQ. The V end was cut by 7 bases, the J end by 1 base, with 25 bases between.

Many counts were recorded for this clonotype. V is TRBV27 and J is TRBJ1-1; weak D call: TRBD1 (5 bases). Germline CDR1 reads MNHEY; CDR2 reads SMNVEV (reference sequence). Deletions cut 7 bases from V and 2 bases from J, with 11 bases between. The CDR3 loop spans 13 amino acids. CDR3 region: CASMLGANTEAFF. DNA of the CDR3: TGTGCCAGCATGTTAGGGGCCAACACTGAAGCTTTCTTT.

This clonotype was picked up many times. The V call is TRBV28, the J call TRBJ2-2, with D uncertain. The CDR3 covers 10 residues. V was clipped by 10 bases and J by 6 bases, with 6 bases between them. Germline-derived CDR1 and CDR2 are MDHEN and SYDVKM. CDR3 region: CATSAGELFF. For the CDR3, the DNA is TGTGCCACTTCGGCCGGGGAGCTGTTTTTT.

This clonotype has ten or more counts. J is TRBJ2-7 and V is TRBV2, with unresolved D. Germline V gene data show CDR1 as SNHLY and CDR2 as FYNNEI. The CDR3 has 13 residues. Trimming removed 10 bases at V and 0 bases at J, with 13 bases between. The CDR3 reads CAITVQSSYEQYV. In DNA form, the CDR3 reads TGTGCCATTACAGTCCAGAGCTCCTACGAGCAGTACGTC.

The V call is TRBV12-3 or TRBV12-4, the J call TRBJ2-3; D is unclear. V shed 2 bases and J shed 11 bases, with 11 bases lying between them. This CDR3 contains 12 residues. Here the CDR3 DNA reads TGTGCCAGCAGTTTAAGACCGAGAGGGCAGTATTTT. It yields the protein CASSLRPRGQYF.

This clonotype was recorded many times. The chain employs TRBV4-1 and TRBJ2-2; the D call may be TRBD1 or TRBD2 (5 bases each). CDR1 and CDR2 (germline): MGHRA, YSYEKL. CDR3 length: 15 amino acids. V gave up 1 base and J gave up 5 bases, with 11 bases separating them. The CDR3 DNA sequence: TGCGCCAGCAGCCAAGGTTGGGACCCGACCGGGGAGCTGTTTTTT. Translating it yields CASSQGWDPTGELFF.

This clonotype was found many times. The J gene is TRBJ2-1, the V gene TRBV5-1; D possibly corresponds to TRBD2 (5 bases). Trimming stripped 2 bases from V and 0 bases from J, with 12 bases between. The length of the CDR3 is 16 residues. The germline gives CDR1 SGHRS, CDR2 YFSETQ. The DNA of the CDR3 is TGCGCCAGCAGCTTCCTAGCCCCTAGCTCCTACAATGAGCAGTTCTTC. Translated: CASSFLAPSSYNEQFF.

This clonotype was picked up many times. The chain employs TRBV4-1 and TRBJ2-1; D may be TRBD2 (5 bases). The germline V gene has CDR1 MGHRA and CDR2 YSYEKL. The CDR3 consists of 15 residues. Trimming stripped 2 bases from V and 15 bases from J, with 23 bases between. As DNA, the CDR3 is TGCGCCAGCAGCCAATCTGTTGACCTGAGCGGAGGCGGGTTCTTC. Protein product: CASSQSVDLSGGGFF.

This clonotype was seen at least ten times. The CDR3 DNA reads as TGTGCCAGCAGTTACGTCGGAGGGCAAGAGACCCAGTACTTC. It codes for CASSYVGGQETQYF. The genes are TRBV6-2 or TRBV6-3 and TRBJ2-5; maybe TRBD2 (6 bases). The CDR3 is 14 amino acids. Germline CDR1 is MNHEY and CDR2 is SVGEGT. V shed 2 bases and J shed 2 bases, with 9 bases lying between them.

This clonotype was observed many times. The chain employs TRBV12-3 or TRBV12-4 and TRBJ1-4; no definite D call. CDR3 length equals 13 residues. Trimming removed 2 bases at V and 8 bases at J, with 9 bases between. The CDR3 spells CASSLYGREKLFF. The CDR3 DNA follows: TGTGCCAGCAGTTTATATGGGAGGGAAAAACTGTTTTTT.

This clonotype was seen many times. The chain joins TRBV12-3 or TRBV12-4 to TRBJ2-2; 7 nucleotides align to TRBD1. With 6 bases clipped from V and 3 bases from J, the junction kept 16 bases outside the gene matches. The CDR3 covers 18 residues. The CDR3 sequence is CASRPSAGQAVDTGELFF. CDR3 nucleotide sequence: TGTGCCAGCAGACCATCGGCCGGACAGGCAGTGGACACCGGGGAGCTGTTTTTT.

Ten or more counts support this clonotype. V is TRBV20-1 and J is TRBJ2-5; the D gene is possibly TRBD1 (6 bases). Looked up from germline, CDR1 is DFQATT and CDR2 is SNEGSKA (reference sequence). Trimming left V 3 bases short and J 1 base short, with 9 bases between. CDR3 size: 13 residues. The CDR3 DNA reads TGCAGTGCTAGGGGGGCTGTCCAAGAGACCCAGTACTTC. Its protein is CSARGAVQETQYF.

The sample holds a few counts of this clonotype. The chain carries TRBV10-3 and TRBJ1-3; TRBD1 agrees at 7 bases. CDR1 and CDR2 from the germline V gene are ENHRY and SYGVKD. J was trimmed by 2 bases and V by 10 bases; bases with no gene match: 14. This CDR3 spans 16 amino acids. Written as DNA, the CDR3 is TGTGCCACCGAGGGGGCACATTCCTTCGCTGGAAACACCATATATTTT. As protein: CATEGAHSFAGNTIYF.

This clonotype occurred many times. The chain employs TRBV27 and TRBJ2-3, with TRBD2 identical over 7 bases. Germline values: CDR1 MNHEY, CDR2 SMNVEV (reference sequence). Losses at the gene ends were 7 bases for V and 3 bases for J; bases not matched to a gene: 10. This CDR3 is 15 amino acids long. CDR3 protein: CASTSRGGRTDTQYF. For the CDR3, the DNA is TGTGCCAGCACCTCCCGGGGAGGGCGGACAGATACGCAGTATTTT.

There are a few counts of this clonotype. The chain recombines TRBV7-3 with TRBJ1-1; no firm D call. Trimming pared 5 bases from V and 3 bases from J, leaving 13 bases between. The germline V gene has CDR1 SGHTA and CDR2 FQGTGA. The CDR3 length is 14 residues. The CDR3 nucleotides read TGTGCCAGCAGCCCGTTATCGGGATACACTGAAGCTTTCTTT. This gives the protein CASSPLSGYTEAFF.

This clonotype appeared many times. This chain joins TRBV20-1 and TRBJ2-4; D is ambiguous. CDR3 size: 13 residues. Germline values: CDR1 DFQATT, CDR2 SNEGSKA (reference sequence). The CDR3 reads CSPGERAKNIQYF. The CDR3 nucleotides are TGCAGCCCAGGTGAACGAGCCAAAAACATTCAGTACTTC.

Only a few counts were recorded for this clonotype. The DNA for the CDR3 is TGTGCCAGTATGACGGCTGATACGCAGTATTTT. It translates to CASMTADTQYF. This chain links TRBV19 with TRBJ2-3; D gene ambiguous. V lost 7 bases and J lost 6, with 8 bases in between. The CDR3 spans 11 residues. Germline assignment: CDR1 LNHDA and CDR2 SQIVND (reference sequence).

This clonotype was picked up a small number of times. The chain has TRBV5-1 and TRBJ2-3; 7 bases fit TRBD2. This CDR3 contains 16 residues. Losses at the gene ends were 5 bases for V and 1 base for J; bases not matched to a gene: 10. Germline CDR1 SGHRS, CDR2 YFSETQ. This CDR3 is CASSPRAGRGTDTQYF. CDR3 nucleotide sequence: TGCGCCAGCAGTCCCCGGGCGGGGAGGGGCACAGATACGCAGTATTTT.

In this sample, this clonotype turned up a few times. The V call is TRBV7-8, the J call TRBJ2-1; D unclear. Trimming pared 5 bases from V and 0 bases from J, leaving 8 bases between. Germline-derived CDR1 and CDR2 are SGHVS and FQNEAQ. CDR3 length equals 14 residues. The CDR3 sequence: CASSSMGSYNEQFF. CDR3 nucleotides: TGTGCCAGCAGCAGCATGGGCTCCTACAATGAGCAGTTCTTC.

This clonotype was recorded at least ten times. The chain uses TRBV28 and TRBJ2-1; 7 nucleotides align to TRBD2. The ends lost 6 bases at V and 0 bases at J; junction bases unmatched: 5. The CDR3 spans 15 residues. Germline-derived CDR1 and CDR2 are MDHEN and SYDVKM. CDR3 region: CASRPGGSSYNEQFF. The CDR3 nucleotides read TGTGCCAGCAGGCCGGGGGGAAGCTCCTACAATGAGCAGTTCTTC.